The 20 T cell receptor beta chains below all came from one sample that was sequenced in a study of cytomegalovirus exposure and HLA in healthy donors. Both 60 Vbeta primers and 13 Jbeta primers went into the PCR. The assay was immunoSEQ multiplex PCR, and TCRdb's table has in-frame clones only and misses some. The sample carries 100,000 to 150,000 clones, 60% to 85% recorded once. Sequenced material: PBMCs. Receptor source: a human donor in good health.

The chain is built from TRBV6-1 and TRBJ1-5; the match to TRBD1 covers 8 bases. V shed 11 bases and J 0 bases; nucleotides not matched to a gene: 15. Germline V CDR1 and CDR2: MNHNS, SASEGT. The CDR3 is 17 amino acids. In nucleotides, the CDR3 is TGTGCCTGCGGTGGACCGGACAGGGTAATTAGCAATCAGCCCCAGCATTTT. Translated, it gives CACGGPDRVISNQPQHF.

This rearrangement joins TRBV6-5 to TRBJ2-2; the D gene is possibly TRBD2 (5 bases). Germline CDR1 and CDR2: MNHEY and SVGAGI. CDR3 size: 14 residues. The V end was cut by 5 bases, the J end by 5 bases, with 12 bases between. CDR3 bases: TGTGCCAGCAGTGCCATAGGGAGAACCGGGGAGCTGTTTTTT. Amino acids: CASSAIGRTGELFF.

The chain recombines TRBV6-1 with TRBJ1-5, with 7 bases that match TRBD1. CDR1 and CDR2 from the germline V gene are MNHNS and SASEGT. Unmatched junction bases numbered 5, after V lost 6 bases and J lost 3 bases. This CDR3 spans 14 amino acids. The CDR3 DNA follows: TGTGCCAGCAGCCCGGACAGGAACAATCAGCCCCAGCATTTT. Translated, it gives CASSPDRNNQPQHF.

The V call is TRBV6-6, the J call TRBJ1-1, with 10 bases identical to TRBD1. CDR3 size: 15 residues. The ends lost 0 bases at V and 10 bases at J; junction bases unmatched: 8. The germline CDR1 and CDR2 sequences are MNHNY and SVGAGI (reference sequence). CDR3 amino acids: CASSYSRQGAKTAFF. The CDR3, as DNA: TGTGCCAGCAGTTACTCGAGACAGGGGGCGAAGACAGCTTTCTTT.

This chain connects TRBV27 to TRBJ1-2; TRBD1 matches 9 bases. The germline CDR1 and CDR2 sequences are MNHEY and SMNVEV (reference sequence). Unmatched junction bases numbered 4, after V lost 5 bases and J lost 0 bases. This CDR3 spans 15 amino acids. CDR3: CASSADRGSNYGYTF. The CDR3 nucleotides are TGTGCCAGCAGTGCGGACAGGGGCTCTAACTATGGCTACACCTTC.

This chain links TRBV9 with TRBJ2-3; 10 nucleotides line up with TRBD2. V shed 3 bases, J shed 2 bases, and the junction held 6 bases outside the gene matches. Germline V gene lookup returns CDR1 SGDLS and CDR2 YYNGEE. This CDR3 spans 16 amino acids. In DNA, the CDR3 is TGTGCCAGCAGCGCACCCAGCGGGGGGGCCACAGATACGCAGTATTTT. Protein product: CASSAPSGGATDTQYF. Supplemented by reference TRBV9 and TRBJ2-3, the full variable domain reads DSGVTQTPKHLITATGQRVTLRCSPRSGDLSVYWYQQSLDQGLQFLIQYYNGEERAKGNILERFSAQQFPDLHSELNLSSLELGDSALYFCASSAPSGGATDTQYFGPGTRLTVL.

The rearrangement links TRBV11-2 to TRBJ2-5; 9 bases are shared with TRBD2. V lost 3 bases and J lost 5; bases outside the gene matches: 7. The CDR3 is 15 residues long. The germline V gene encodes CDR1 SGHAT and CDR2 FQNNGV. CDR3 bases: TGTGCCAGCAGCTTCCTTCCTAGCGGGGAGGAGACCCAGTACTTC. It translates to CASSFLPSGEETQYF. The full variable domain, completed using reference TRBV11-2 and TRBJ2-5, is EAGVAQSPRYKIIEKRQSVAFWCNPISGHATLYWYQQILGQGPKLLIQFQNNGVVDDSQLPKDRFSAERLKGVDSTLKIQPAKLEDSAVYLCASSFLPSGEETQYFGPGTRLLVL.

In this sample, this clone turned up once. DNA of the CDR3: TGTGCCAGCAGTTGGGGGCACGAGCAGTACTTC. This sequence encodes CASSWGHEQYF. The chain recombines TRBV6-6 with TRBJ2-7; the D gene is possibly TRBD1 (6 bases). CDR1 and CDR2 (germline): MNHNY, SVGAGI (reference sequence). V was clipped by 4 bases and J by 5 bases, with 6 bases between them. The CDR3 is 11 amino acids.

V and J are TRBV18 and TRBJ1-6; D possibly corresponds to TRBD1 (6 bases). The CDR3 is 20 residues long. From germline, CDR1 is KGHSH and CDR2 LQKENI. V shed 3 bases and J shed 0 bases, with 21 bases lying between them. The CDR3 sequence: CASSPQDRSHRFSYNSPLHF. Here the CDR3 DNA reads TGTGCCAGCTCACCGCAAGACAGGAGTCATCGTTTCTCCTATAATTCACCCCTCCACTTT.

V gene TRBV2 combines with J gene TRBJ2-3, with 8 nucleotides matching TRBD2. Germline CDR1 SNHLY, CDR2 FYNNEI. With V trimmed by 6 bases and J by 5 bases, 7 bases remained unmatched. The CDR3 has 14 residues. The CDR3 region has the DNA TGTGCCAGCAGCTTAGCGGGGAGTCAAGATACGCAGTATTTT. Amino acids: CASSLAGSQDTQYF.

This chain links TRBV15 with TRBJ2-1; perhaps TRBD1 as D (5 bases). Per germline, CDR1 LNHNV and CDR2 YYDKDF (reference sequence). This CDR3 has 14 residues. Trimming left V 0 bases short and J 4 bases short, with 7 bases between. Here the CDR3 DNA reads TGTGCCACCAGCAGAGAGACAGAATACAATGAGCAGTTCTTC. It codes for CATSRETEYNEQFF.

The genes are TRBV5-4 and TRBJ1-1; TRBD1 aligns across 7 bases. The germline gives CDR1 SGHNT, CDR2 YYREEE (reference sequence). The junction had 4 bases not matched to a gene; V was cut back by 0 bases and J by 11 bases. The CDR3 is 12 amino acids. The CDR3 nucleotides read TGTGCCAGCAGCTTGGGTGTACAGGGGGCTTTCTTT. This sequence encodes CASSLGVQGAFF.

The chain employs TRBV5-6 and TRBJ2-3; tentatively, D is TRBD2 (5 bases). The CDR3 is made up of 12 amino acids. Trimming took off 4 bases at V and 7 bases at J, with 10 bases between the two ends. CDR1 is SGHDT and CDR2 is YYEEEE in the germline V gene. The CDR3 DNA follows: TGTGCCAGCAGCCCCCAGCGGTATACGCAGTATTTT. It is translated as CASSPQRYTQYF.

The chain is built from TRBV6-6 and TRBJ2-3; 8 nucleotides match TRBD2. CDR3 length: 15 residues. Germline V gene lookup returns CDR1 MNHNY and CDR2 SVGAGI (reference sequence). V trimming: 7 bases; J trimming: 8 bases; junction bases outside the gene matches: 14. The CDR3 here is CASIREERGRGTQYF. CDR3 nucleotide sequence: TGTGCCAGCATCCGAGAAGAGCGGGGGCGGGGTACGCAGTATTTT.

This clone was seen more than once but under ten times. The chain recombines TRBV6-5 with TRBJ2-7; 8 nucleotides agree with TRBD1. The CDR3 sequence is 13 residues long. Trimming at V came to 7 bases and at J to 3 bases, leaving 5 bases not matched to a gene. Germline V lookup: CDR1 MNHEY, CDR2 SVGAGI. CDR3 nucleotides: TGTGCCAGCACCGGGACAGGAGACTACGAGCAGTACTTC. It is translated as CASTGTGDYEQYF.

The J gene is TRBJ2-3, the V gene TRBV6-1; 9 nucleotides align to TRBD1. The CDR3 is 16 residues long. V was clipped by 3 bases and J by 9 bases; unmatched bases: 13. CDR1 and CDR2 (germline): MNHNS, SASEGT. The CDR3 protein is CASSDLPGQGPLTQYF. DNA of the CDR3: TGTGCCAGCAGTGACCTACCGGGACAGGGACCACTGACGCAGTATTTT.

The V call is TRBV29-1, the J call TRBJ2-6; D is undetermined. V was clipped by 3 bases and J by 0 bases, with 6 bases between them. The CDR3 runs to 14 residues. The V gene's germline CDR1 is SQVTM and CDR2 ANQGSEA. Here the CDR3 DNA reads TGCAGCGTTGACCCCGGCTCTGGGGCCAACGTCCTGACTTTC. This codes for CSVDPGSGANVLTF.

This chain joins TRBV6-1 and TRBJ1-5; D possibly corresponds to TRBD1 (6 bases). Germline V gene data show CDR1 as MNHNS and CDR2 as SASEGT. The CDR3 runs 17 residues. Trimming shortened V by 1 base and J by 1 base, and 14 bases separated the two germline ends. The CDR3 coding sequence is TGTGCCAGCAGTGAAGTCGGTGGGGGCATGAGCAATCAGCCCCAGCATTTT. Protein: CASSEVGGGMSNQPQHF.

This CDR3 is CASSLAPSITDTQYF. CDR3 nucleotide sequence: TGTGCCAGCAGCTTAGCGCCCTCTATCACAGATACGCAGTATTTT. This rearrangement joins TRBV7-8 to TRBJ2-3; no firm D call. Germline V gene data show CDR1 as SGHVS and CDR2 as FQNEAQ. There are 15 residues in the CDR3. Deletions cut 0 bases from V and 2 bases from J, with 9 bases between.

V gene TRBV19 combines with J gene TRBJ1-5, with 7 nucleotides matching TRBD1. The CDR3 is 14 amino acids. Per the germline V gene, CDR1 is LNHDA and CDR2 is SQIVND (reference sequence). With 7 bases clipped from V and 7 bases from J, the junction kept 10 bases outside the gene matches. The CDR3 region has the DNA TGTGCCAGTACCCTTCCCGGGGGACAGCAGCCCCAGCATTTT. It translates to CASTLPGGQQPQHF.